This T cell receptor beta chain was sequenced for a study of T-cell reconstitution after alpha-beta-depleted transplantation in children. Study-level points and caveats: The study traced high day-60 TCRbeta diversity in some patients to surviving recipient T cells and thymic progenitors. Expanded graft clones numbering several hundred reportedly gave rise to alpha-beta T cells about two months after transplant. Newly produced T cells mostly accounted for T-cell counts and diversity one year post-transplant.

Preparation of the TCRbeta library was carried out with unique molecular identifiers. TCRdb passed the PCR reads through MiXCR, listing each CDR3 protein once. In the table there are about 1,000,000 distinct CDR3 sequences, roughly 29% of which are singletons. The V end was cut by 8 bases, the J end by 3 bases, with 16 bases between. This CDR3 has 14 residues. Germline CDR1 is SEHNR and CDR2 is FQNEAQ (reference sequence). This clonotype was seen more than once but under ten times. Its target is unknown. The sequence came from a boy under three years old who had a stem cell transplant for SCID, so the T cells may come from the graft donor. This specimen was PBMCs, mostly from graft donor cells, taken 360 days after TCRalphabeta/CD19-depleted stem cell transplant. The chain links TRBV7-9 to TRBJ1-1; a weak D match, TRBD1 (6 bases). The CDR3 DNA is TGTGCCAGCCCGGGGGGGGACACCTACACTGAAGCTTTCTTT. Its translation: CASPGGDTYTEAFF.